A selection of T cell receptor beta chains follows, all from one sample in a study of T cell responses to AZD1222 COVID-19 vaccine. Clones were sequenced by immunoSEQ multiplex PCR, and TCRdb holds only the in-frame ones, with some missing. The table has 95,000 to 150,000 clones, 92% seen once. This material consisted of peripheral blood, taken on day 0 of AZD1222 vaccination. All receptors come from an adult in good health. Both conserved end residues are part of each CDR3. D genes are given only for firm matches. A row's size may be missing; if present it is once, few, many or a size class.

j_call v_call clone_size d_call cdr3_nt cdr3_aa
TRBJ2-7 TRBV20-1 NA TRBD1 TGCAGTGCTAGTCCGATACAGGGGTTGTACGAGCAGTACTTC CSASPIQGLYEQYF
TRBJ2-7 TRBV4-1 NA NA TGCGCCAGCAGCCTAAAACCCCCCGGGGACTACGAGCAGTACTTC CASSLKPPGDYEQYF
TRBJ1-4 TRBV27 NA TRBD1 TGTGCCAGCAGTAACAACAGGGGGCTTAATGAAAAACTGTTTTTT CASSNNRGLNEKLFF
TRBJ2-2 TRBV11-2 few NA TGTGCCAGCAGCCCGTCTGGGACATACGGGCTGTTTTTT CASSPSGTYGLFF
TRBJ2-3 TRBV28 NA TRBD2 TGTGCCAGTCTTAGCGGGGGCCCTCCCACAGATACGCAGTATTTT CASLSGGPPTDTQYF
TRBJ2-1 TRBV5-8 NA NA TGTGCCAGCAGCTTGTACTTAGGCTACTACAATGAGCAGTTCTTC CASSLYLGYYNEQFF
TRBJ2-1 TRBV6-2/TRBV6-3 NA NA TGTGCCAGCAGTTACTCGAGCTTGGTCGATATGCCTGGTTCCTACAATGAGCAGTTCTTC CASSYSSLVDMPGSYNEQFF
TRBJ2-2 TRBV6-5 NA NA TGTGCCAGCACCACAGGTTCGGAGAACACCGGGGAGCTGTTTTTT CASTTGSENTGELFF
TRBJ1-1 TRBV5-4 NA NA TGTGCCAGCAGCCCGTCAGGTACTGAAGCTTTCTTT CASSPSGTEAFF
TRBJ1-2 TRBV11-2 NA NA TGTGCCAGCAGCTTAGGAGTAACAGGTGAAAAGGATTATGGCTACACCTTC CASSLGVTGEKDYGYTF
TRBJ2-5 TRBV5-8 NA NA TGTGCCAGCAGCTTGTACGGCCGGACATCCCAAGAGACCCAGTACTTC CASSLYGRTSQETQYF
TRBJ1-6 TRBV10-3 NA TRBD1 TGTGCCATCGGGGGACAGAATTCATCCCTCCACTTT CAIGGQNSSLHF
TRBJ1-2 TRBV24-1 once NA TGTGCCACCAGTGACGCCGGGACACAAGCTAACTATGGCTACACCTTC CATSDAGTQANYGYTF
TRBJ1-6 TRBV3-1/TRBV3-2 NA NA TGTGCCAGCAGCCAGGGACCCGATGGTTCACCCCTCCACTTT CASSQGPDGSPLHF
TRBJ1-2 TRBV7-6 NA TRBD1 TGTGCCAGCAGCCCAACCGGCAGGGGGTATGGCTACACCTTC CASSPTGRGYGYTF
TRBJ2-1 TRBV19 once NA TGTGCCAGTAGTATCGCCGTCGGGATATACAATGAGCAGTTCTTC CASSIAVGIYNEQFF